The T cell receptor (beta chain) under discussion was sequenced for a study of immune heterogeneity within non-small cell lung tumors. Study summary: The composition of the tumors was several squamous cell carcinomas, roughly eleven non-squamous carcinomas and 1 not otherwise specified.

The CDR3 sequence is 15 residues long. Germline loops: CDR1 MNHEY, CDR2 SVGEGT. The starting template was genomic DNA from bulk tumor, around 620 ng per sample. Surgeons took several biopsies per primary tumor, spaced far apart, during surgery. With untreated, newly diagnosed non-small cell lung cancer, the patients went on to undergo curative surgery. A total of around 14 patients with newly diagnosed non-small cell lung cancer, all of whom were undergoing surgery with curative intent, made up the donors. Study outcomes and limitations: Local tumor mutational burden correlated moderately but significantly with local T-cell clonality (R 0.3 to 0.4).

As for this clonotype: The antigen is unknown. A single base separates this from a much larger clone, so it may be a read error.

Multiplex PCR (32 V and 13 J primers) was used to amplify the TCR beta CDR3. TCRdb reanalysed the multiplex PCR reads using MiXCR and keeps one entry per CDR3 protein. The profile shows around 23,000 distinct CDR3 sequences, 25% to 30% of them singletons. The sequencing sample was made of lung tumor tissue. The TCR was taken from a middle-aged man with non-small cell lung cancer. This chain links TRBV6-2 or TRBV6-3 with TRBJ1-1; no firm D call. The CDR3, as DNA: TGTGCCAGCAGTTACTCTGGCAGGTTGGGCACTGAATCTTTCTTT. It translates to CASSYSGRLGTESFF.